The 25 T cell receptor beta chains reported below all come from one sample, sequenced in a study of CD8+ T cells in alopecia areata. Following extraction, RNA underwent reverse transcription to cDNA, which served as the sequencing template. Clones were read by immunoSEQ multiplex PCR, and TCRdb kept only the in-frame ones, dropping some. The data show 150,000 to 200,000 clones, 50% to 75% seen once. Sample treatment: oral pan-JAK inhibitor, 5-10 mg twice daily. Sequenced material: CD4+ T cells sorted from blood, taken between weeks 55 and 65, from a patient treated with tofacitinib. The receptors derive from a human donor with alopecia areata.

The CDR3 protein is CSVDPWGSEQFF. DNA for the CDR3: TGCAGCGTTGATCCGTGGGGCAGTGAGCAGTTCTTC. The gene calls are TRBV29-1 and TRBJ2-1; possibly TRBD1 for D (5 bases). The germline gives CDR1 SQVTM, CDR2 ANQGSEA. This CDR3 region has 12 residues. The germline V and J ends were trimmed by 3 bases and 9 bases, with 12 bases remaining between them.

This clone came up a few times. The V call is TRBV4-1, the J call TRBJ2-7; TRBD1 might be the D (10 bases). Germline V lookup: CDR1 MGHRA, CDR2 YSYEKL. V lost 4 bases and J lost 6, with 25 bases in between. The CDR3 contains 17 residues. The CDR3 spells CASSRDRGLIAGAEQYF. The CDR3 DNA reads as TGCGCCAGCAGCCGTGACAGGGGGCTGATAGCGGGGGCCGAGCAGTACTTC.

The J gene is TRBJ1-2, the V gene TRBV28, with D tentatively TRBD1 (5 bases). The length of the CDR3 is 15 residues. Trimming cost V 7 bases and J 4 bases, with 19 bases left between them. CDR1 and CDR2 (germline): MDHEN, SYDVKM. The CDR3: CASKQSGLEGYGYTF. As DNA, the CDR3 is TGTGCCAGCAAACAATCAGGGTTAGAGGGCTATGGCTACACCTTC.

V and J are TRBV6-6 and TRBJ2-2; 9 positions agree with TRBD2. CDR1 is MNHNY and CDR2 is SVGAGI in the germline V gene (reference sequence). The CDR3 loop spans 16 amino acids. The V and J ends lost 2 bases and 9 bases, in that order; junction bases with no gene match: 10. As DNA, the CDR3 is TGTGCCAGCAGTTACAGCCGACTAGCGGATGACCGGGAGCTGTTTTTT. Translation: CASSYSRLADDRELFF.

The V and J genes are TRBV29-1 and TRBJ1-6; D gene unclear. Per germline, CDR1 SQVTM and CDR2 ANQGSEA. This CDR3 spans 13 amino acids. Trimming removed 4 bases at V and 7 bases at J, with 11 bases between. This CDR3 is CSVGQSINSPLHF. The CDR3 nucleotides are TGCAGCGTTGGGCAGTCTATCAATTCACCCCTCCACTTT.

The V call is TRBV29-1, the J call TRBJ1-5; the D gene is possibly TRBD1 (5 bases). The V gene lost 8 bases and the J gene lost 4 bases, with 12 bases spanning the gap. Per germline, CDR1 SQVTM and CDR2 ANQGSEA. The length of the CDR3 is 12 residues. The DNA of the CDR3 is TGCAGCACGAGGGACGGGAATCAGCCCCAGCATTTT. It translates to CSTRDGNQPQHF.

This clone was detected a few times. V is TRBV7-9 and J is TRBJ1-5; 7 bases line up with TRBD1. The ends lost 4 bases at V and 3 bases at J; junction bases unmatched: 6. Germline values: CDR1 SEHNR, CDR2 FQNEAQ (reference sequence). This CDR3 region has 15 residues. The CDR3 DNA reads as TGTGCCAGCAGCTCGCAGGGGGGAAACAATCAGCCCCAGCATTTT. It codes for CASSSQGGNNQPQHF.

The DNA of the CDR3 is TGTGCCTGGAGTGTACGGCCCCTTCGGACCTACGAGCAGTACTTC. Protein: CAWSVRPLRTYEQYF. The chain employs TRBV30 and TRBJ2-7; D is unresolved. From germline, CDR1 is GTSNPN and CDR2 SVGIG (reference sequence). The ends were cut back, 0 bases at V and 2 bases at J, with 14 bases in the middle. This CDR3 has 15 amino acids.

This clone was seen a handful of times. The DNA for the CDR3 is TGCAGCGTTGGGTCGGCCAATCAGCCCCAGCATTTT. Its translation is CSVGSANQPQHF. The J gene is TRBJ1-5, the V gene TRBV29-1; D is uncertain. Trimming took 4 bases from V and 3 from J, leaving 7 bases between them. CDR1 and CDR2 (germline): SQVTM, ANQGSEA. The CDR3 length is 12 residues. The complete variable domain, with remaining parts taken from reference TRBV29-1 and TRBJ1-5, reads SAVISQKPSRDICQRGTSLTIQCQVDSQVTMMFWYRQQPGQSLTLIATANQGSEATYESGFVIDKFPISRPNLTFSTLTVSNMSPEDSSIYLCSVGSANQPQHFGDGTRLSIL.

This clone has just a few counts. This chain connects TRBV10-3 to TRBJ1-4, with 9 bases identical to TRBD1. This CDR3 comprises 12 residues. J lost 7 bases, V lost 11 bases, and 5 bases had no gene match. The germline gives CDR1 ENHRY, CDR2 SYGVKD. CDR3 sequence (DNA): TGTGCCTCGGGGACAGGGACTGAAAAACTGTTTTTT. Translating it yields CASGTGTEKLFF.

The CDR3 protein is CASSLPDERTADTQYF. For the CDR3, the DNA is TGTGCCAGCTCACTGCCGGACGAGAGGACGGCAGATACGCAGTATTTT. This rearrangement joins TRBV18 to TRBJ2-3; D is unclear. Germline loops: CDR1 KGHSH, CDR2 LQKENI. This CDR3 has 16 amino acids. V lost 4 bases and J 4 bases, leaving 18 bases between the germline ends. Full variable domain (rest looked up from reference TRBV18 and TRBJ2-3): NAGVMQNPRHLVRRRGQEARLRCSPMKGHSHVYWYRQLPEEGLKFMVYLQKENIIDESGMPKERFSAEFPKEGPSILRIQQVVRGDSAAYFCASSLPDERTADTQYFGPGTRLTVL.

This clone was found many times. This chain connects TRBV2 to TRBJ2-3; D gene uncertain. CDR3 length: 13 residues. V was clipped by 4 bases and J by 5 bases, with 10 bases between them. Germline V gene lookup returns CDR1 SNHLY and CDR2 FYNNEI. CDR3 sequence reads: CASSVRTGDTQYF. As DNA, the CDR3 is TGTGCCAGCAGTGTCCGCACGGGAGATACGCAGTATTTT.

The CDR3 DNA reads TGTGCCAGCAGTTACTCGAAGGGGGGTAACTATGGCTACACCTTC. Its protein product is CASSYSKGGNYGYTF. The chain has TRBV6-5 and TRBJ1-2, with D possibly being TRBD1 (6 bases). Trimming removed 0 bases at V and 1 base at J, with 9 bases between. The germline CDR1 and CDR2 sequences are MNHEY and SVGAGI. CDR3 size: 15 residues.

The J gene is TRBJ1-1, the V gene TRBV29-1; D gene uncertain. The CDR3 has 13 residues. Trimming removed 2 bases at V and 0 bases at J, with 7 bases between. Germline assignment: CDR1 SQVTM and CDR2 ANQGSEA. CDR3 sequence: CSVETQVNTEAFF. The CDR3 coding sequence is TGCAGCGTTGAAACTCAAGTGAACACTGAAGCTTTCTTT.

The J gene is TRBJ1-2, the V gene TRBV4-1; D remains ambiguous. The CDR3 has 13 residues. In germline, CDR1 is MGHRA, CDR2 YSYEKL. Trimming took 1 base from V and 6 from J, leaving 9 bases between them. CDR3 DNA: TGCGCCAGCAGCCAAGTGATACAGAATGGCTACACCTTC. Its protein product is CASSQVIQNGYTF.

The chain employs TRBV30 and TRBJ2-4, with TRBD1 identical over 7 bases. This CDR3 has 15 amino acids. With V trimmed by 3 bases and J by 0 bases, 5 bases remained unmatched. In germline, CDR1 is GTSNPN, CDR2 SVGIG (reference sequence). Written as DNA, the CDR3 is TGTGCCTGGAGGGACAGGATCCTAGCCAAAAACATTCAGTACTTC. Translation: CAWRDRILAKNIQYF.

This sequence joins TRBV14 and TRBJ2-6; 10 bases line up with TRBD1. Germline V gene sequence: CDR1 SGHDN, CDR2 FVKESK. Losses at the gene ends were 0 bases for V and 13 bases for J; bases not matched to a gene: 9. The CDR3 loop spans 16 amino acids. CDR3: CASSQDWLGTGVVLTF. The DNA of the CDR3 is TGTGCCAGCAGCCAAGATTGGCTTGGGACAGGGGTTGTCCTGACTTTC.

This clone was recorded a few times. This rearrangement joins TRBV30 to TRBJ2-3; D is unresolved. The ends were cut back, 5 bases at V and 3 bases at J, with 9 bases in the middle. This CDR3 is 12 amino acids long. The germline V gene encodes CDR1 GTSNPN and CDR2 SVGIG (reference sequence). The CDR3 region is CAWEKGTDTQYF. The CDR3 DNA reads TGTGCCTGGGAGAAAGGGACAGATACGCAGTATTTT.

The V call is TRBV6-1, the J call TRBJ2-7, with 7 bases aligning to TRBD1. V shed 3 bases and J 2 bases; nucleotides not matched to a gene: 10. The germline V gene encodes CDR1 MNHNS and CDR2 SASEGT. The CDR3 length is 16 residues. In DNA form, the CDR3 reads TGTGCCAGCAGTGACGTTCGACAGGGCACCACCTACGAGCAGTACTTC. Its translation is CASSDVRQGTTYEQYF.

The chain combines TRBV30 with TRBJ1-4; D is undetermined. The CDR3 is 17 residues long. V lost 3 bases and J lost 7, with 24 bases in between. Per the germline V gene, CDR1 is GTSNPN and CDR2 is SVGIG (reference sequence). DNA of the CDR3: TGTGCCTGGAGCCCCCTCCTAAGGCGGGGAATTTCTGAAAAACTGTTTTTT. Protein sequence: CAWSPLLRRGISEKLFF.

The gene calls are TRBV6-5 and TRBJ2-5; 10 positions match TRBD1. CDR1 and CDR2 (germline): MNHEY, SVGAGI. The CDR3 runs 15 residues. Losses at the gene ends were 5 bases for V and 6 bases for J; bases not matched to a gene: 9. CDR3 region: CASSTLTGGGKTQYF. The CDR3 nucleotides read TGTGCCAGCAGTACCCTGACAGGGGGCGGAAAGACCCAGTACTTC.

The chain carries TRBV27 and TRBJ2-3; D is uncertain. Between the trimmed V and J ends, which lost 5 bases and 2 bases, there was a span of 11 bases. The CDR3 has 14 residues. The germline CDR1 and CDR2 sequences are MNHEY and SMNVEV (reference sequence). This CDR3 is CASSRTLYTDTQYF. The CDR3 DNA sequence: TGTGCCAGCAGTCGAACATTATACACAGATACGCAGTATTTT.

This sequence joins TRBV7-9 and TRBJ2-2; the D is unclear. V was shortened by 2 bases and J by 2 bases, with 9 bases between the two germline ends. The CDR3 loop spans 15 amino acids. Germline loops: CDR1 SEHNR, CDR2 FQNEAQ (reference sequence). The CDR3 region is CASSLWQENTGELFF. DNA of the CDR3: TGTGCCAGCAGCTTATGGCAGGAAAACACCGGGGAGCTGTTTTTT. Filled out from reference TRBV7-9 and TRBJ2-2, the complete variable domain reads DTGVSQNPRHKITKRGQNVTFRCDPISEHNRLYWYRQTLGQGPEFLTYFQNEAQLEKSRLLSDRFSAERPKGSFSTLEIQRTEQGDSAMYLCASSLWQENTGELFFGEGSRLTVL.

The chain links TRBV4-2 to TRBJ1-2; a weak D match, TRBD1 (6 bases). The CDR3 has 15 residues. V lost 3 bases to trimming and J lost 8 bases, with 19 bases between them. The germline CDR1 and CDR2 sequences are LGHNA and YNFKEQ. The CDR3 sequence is CASSHIDRRSEGYTF. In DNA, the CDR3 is TGTGCCAGCAGCCATATTGACAGGCGGTCTGAGGGCTACACCTTC.

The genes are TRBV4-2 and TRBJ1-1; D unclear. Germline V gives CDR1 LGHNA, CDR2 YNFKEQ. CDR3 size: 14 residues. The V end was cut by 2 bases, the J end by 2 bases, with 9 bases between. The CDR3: CASSQHNLNTEAFF. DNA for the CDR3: TGTGCCAGCAGCCAACACAATTTAAACACTGAAGCTTTCTTT.